This TCR beta chain appears in the sequencing data of a study of CD8 T cells in ankylosing spondylitis. Each TCR beta library was made by quantitative 5'-RACE that incorporated molecular barcodes. TCRdb independently ran MiXCR on the 5' RACE reads; one entry per CDR3 protein. The sample contains roughly 120,000 distinct CDR3 sequences, roughly an eighth of which appear only once. Trimming took off 1 base at V and 9 bases at J, with 4 bases between the two ends. The V gene's germline CDR1 is MDHEN and CDR2 SYDVKM. The length of the CDR3 is 11 residues. The rearrangement links TRBV28 to TRBJ2-1; no clear D gene. This TCR was recovered from a female donor with ankylosing spondylitis or in good health (not recorded which). The sample consisted of blood, either unsorted or a sorted T cell fraction (not recorded which). The CDR3 protein is CASSLFLEQFF. CDR3 nucleotides: TGTGCCAGCAGTTTATTTCTTGAGCAGTTCTTC.